The 25 T cell receptor beta chains below were found in one sample sequenced in a study of OX40 agonist ivuxolimab in advanced cancers. Profiled with immunoSEQ multiplex PCR; TCRdb holds only in-frame clones, not every one. Of 95,000 to 150,000 clones in the sample, 85% to 90% are singletons; the top ten hold approximately 0.51%. The source was CD4+ or CD8+ T cells sorted from blood, collected in a trial of the OX40 agonist ivuxolimab. The source is an adult with an advanced solid tumor such as melanoma, head and neck, liver or kidney cancer.

V gene TRBV2 combines with J gene TRBJ1-5; no clear D gene. V was pared by 6 bases and J by 5 bases, with 14 bases between. CDR3 length: 14 amino acids. CDR1 SNHLY and CDR2 FYNNEI come from the germline V gene. Written as DNA, the CDR3 is TGTGCCAGCAGCCCGCCGCCTTGGGATCAGCCCCAGCATTTT. This codes for CASSPPPWDQPQHF.

This chain connects TRBV28 to TRBJ1-6, with TRBD1 matching over 7 bases. With V trimmed by 6 bases and J by 9 bases, 11 bases remained unmatched. The CDR3 sequence is 15 residues long. Germline values: CDR1 MDHEN, CDR2 SYDVKM. In nucleotides, the CDR3 is TGTGCCAGCAGCCGAACCGACAGGGTAGGTTCACCCCTCCACTTT. Amino acid sequence: CASSRTDRVGSPLHF.

To note about this clone: Sequence at one end of the junction differs from germline and may be a read error. The CDR3 DNA reads TGTGCTAGCAGCCAAGGGGGGGTTCAAGAGACCCAGTACTTC. The encoded protein is CASSQGGVQETQYF. V and J are TRBV7-7 and TRBJ2-5; tentatively, D is TRBD2 (7 bases). The CDR3 contains 14 residues. The germline V gene encodes CDR1 SSHAT and CDR2 FNYEAQ (reference sequence).

With regard to this clone: One end of the junction does not line up with germline, which may come from a read error. J is TRBJ2-5 and V is TRBV30; D gene unclear. Germline CDR1 GTSNPN, CDR2 SVGIG (reference sequence). The CDR3 runs to 11 residues. The CDR3 is CAWSAKEAQYF. As DNA, the CDR3 is TGTGCCTGGAGTGCCAAAGAGGCCCAGTACTTC. Looking up the rest from reference TRBV30 and TRBJ2-5 gives the full variable domain: SQTIHQWPATLVQPVGSPLSLECTVEGTSNPNLYWYRQAAGRGLQLLFYSVGIGQISSEVPQNLSASRPQDRQFILSSKKLLLSDSGFYLCAWSAKEAQYFGPGTRLLVL.

This sequence joins TRBV18 and TRBJ2-2, with 8 bases lining up with TRBD1. Germline values: CDR1 KGHSH, CDR2 LQKENI. V was clipped by 2 bases and J by 4 bases; unmatched bases: 3. CDR3 length equals 15 residues. CDR3 in amino acids: CASSPRTGSTGELFF. In nucleotides, the CDR3 is TGTGCCAGCTCACCAAGGACAGGGTCCACCGGGGAGCTGTTTTTT. Full variable domain (rest looked up from reference TRBV18 and TRBJ2-2): NAGVMQNPRHLVRRRGQEARLRCSPMKGHSHVYWYRQLPEEGLKFMVYLQKENIIDESGMPKERFSAEFPKEGPSILRIQQVVRGDSAAYFCASSPRTGSTGELFFGEGSRLTVL.

The chain combines TRBV6-5 with TRBJ1-1; no firm D call. Germline lookup yields CDR1 MNHEY and CDR2 SVGAGI. CDR3 size: 13 residues. V lost 10 bases and J lost 1, with 13 bases in between. The CDR3 sequence is CATSTVENTEAFF. The CDR3 DNA reads as TGTGCCACCTCTACCGTGGAGAACACTGAAGCTTTCTTT.

This chain connects TRBV6-1 to TRBJ2-3; 8 bases line up with TRBD1. The length of the CDR3 is 16 residues. Trimming removed 4 bases from V and 2 bases from J; junction bases left unmatched: 8. Germline V lookup: CDR1 MNHNS, CDR2 SASEGT. The CDR3 is CASSAFGQGPTDTQYF. The CDR3, as DNA: TGTGCCAGCAGTGCGTTTGGACAGGGTCCCACAGATACGCAGTATTTT.

This chain joins TRBV29-1 and TRBJ2-2; D remains unclear. This CDR3 is 10 amino acids long. The V and J ends lost 4 bases and 6 bases respectively, with 3 bases between them. Germline V lookup: CDR1 SQVTM, CDR2 ANQGSEA. The CDR3 here is CSVASGELFF. The CDR3 DNA is TGCAGCGTTGCATCCGGGGAGCTGTTTTTT.

V is TRBV28 and J is TRBJ2-3; no definite D call. Deletions cut 6 bases from V and 0 bases from J, with 13 bases between. Germline CDR1 MDHEN, CDR2 SYDVKM. CDR3 length: 15 residues. In DNA, the CDR3 is TGTGCCAGCAGGCGAACCGGGCCAAGCACAGATACGCAGTATTTT. It translates to CASRRTGPSTDTQYF.

J is TRBJ2-1 and V is TRBV7-2; D perhaps matches TRBD1 (5 bases). Germline V gene sequence: CDR1 SGHTA, CDR2 FQGNSA. Trimming cost V 2 bases and J 6 bases, with 8 bases left between them. This CDR3 is built from 13 residues. The CDR3 nucleotides read TGTGCCAGCAGCTTACTCCAGGGCAATGAGCAGTTCTTC. It is translated as CASSLLQGNEQFF.

The chain is built from TRBV10-3 and TRBJ2-7, with 10 bases identical to TRBD1. Germline V gene lookup returns CDR1 ENHRY and CDR2 SYGVKD. Losses at the gene ends were 4 bases for V and 2 bases for J; bases not matched to a gene: 2. This CDR3 has 14 residues. The CDR3 bases are TGTGCCATCAGTGTGGGACAGGGGCCCTACGAGCAGTACTTC. This encodes CAISVGQGPYEQYF.

The V call is TRBV2, the J call TRBJ1-4; maybe TRBD1 (6 bases). V lost 4 bases to trimming and J lost 1 base, with 7 bases between them. Germline loops: CDR1 SNHLY, CDR2 FYNNEI. The CDR3 totals 14 residues. CDR3 sequence reads: CASSAQGTNEKLFF. As DNA, the CDR3 is TGTGCCAGCAGTGCACAGGGAACTAATGAAAAACTGTTTTTT.

The V call is TRBV19, the J call TRBJ1-2; D remains ambiguous. The length of the CDR3 is 15 residues. V shed 5 bases and J shed 10 bases, with 23 bases lying between them. The V gene's germline CDR1 is LNHDA and CDR2 SQIVND (reference sequence). CDR3 residues: CASSGPGGGQLDYTF. In DNA form, the CDR3 reads TGTGCCAGTAGTGGGCCGGGAGGAGGTCAACTAGACTACACCTTC.

This clone was counted once. The rearrangement links TRBV19 to TRBJ1-2; TRBD1 might be the D (6 bases). CDR3 length: 14 residues. The ends were cut back, 4 bases at V and 5 bases at J, with 14 bases in the middle. The germline CDR1 and CDR2 sequences are LNHDA and SQIVND (reference sequence). The CDR3, as DNA: TGTGCCAGTAGTACTAGGGGGGTCAAGTATGGCTACACCTTC. Its translation is CASSTRGVKYGYTF.

The rearrangement links TRBV7-9 to TRBJ1-2; D is uncertain. Trimming left V 6 bases short and J 8 bases short, with 16 bases between. The CDR3 length is 13 residues. From germline, CDR1 is SEHNR and CDR2 FQNEAQ (reference sequence). CDR3 DNA sequence: TGTGCCAGCAGTTCCGGCATGCGAGGGGGCTACACCTTC. Translation gives CASSSGMRGGYTF.

The chain couples TRBV5-4 to TRBJ1-6; D gene uncertain. The CDR3 has 16 residues. CDR1 SGHNT and CDR2 YYREEE come from the germline V gene (reference sequence). V dropped 4 bases and J dropped 4 bases, with 15 bases sitting between them. CDR3 sequence reads: CASSPGRDSYNSPLHF. CDR3 in DNA: TGTGCCAGCAGCCCGGGCAGAGATTCGTATAATTCACCCCTCCACTTT.

V is TRBV18 and J is TRBJ1-1, with 7 bases aligning to TRBD1. This CDR3 region has 17 residues. The V and J ends lost 3 bases and 0 bases, in that order; junction bases with no gene match: 10. Germline V gene sequence: CDR1 KGHSH, CDR2 LQKENI. In DNA, the CDR3 is TGTGCCAGCTCACCTCCTCGACAGGGTGGTGTGAACACTGAAGCTTTCTTT. Amino acids: CASSPPRQGGVNTEAFF.

The rearrangement uses TRBV28 and TRBJ1-2; D is perhaps TRBD1 (5 bases). Germline V gene sequence: CDR1 MDHEN, CDR2 SYDVKM. Trimming took 3 bases from V and 2 from J, leaving 10 bases between them. The length of the CDR3 is 14 residues. CDR3: CASSLDTLNYGYTF. The DNA for the CDR3 is TGTGCCAGCAGTTTGGACACCCTAAACTATGGCTACACCTTC.

This clone was seen a single time. The rearrangement uses TRBV7-9 and TRBJ2-2, with D unresolved. The CDR3 has 14 residues. CDR1 SEHNR and CDR2 FQNEAQ come from the germline V gene (reference sequence). Trimming removed 5 bases from V and 1 base from J, with 8 bases in between. The CDR3 sequence: CASSPLENTGELFF. CDR3 nucleotide sequence: TGTGCCAGCAGCCCCCTCGAGAACACCGGGGAGCTGTTTTTT.

In this sample, this clone turned up a few times. The J gene is TRBJ1-1, the V gene TRBV9; no reliable D call. The CDR3 is 12 residues long. V was cut by 6 bases and J by 10 bases, with 16 bases left in between. From germline, CDR1 is SGDLS and CDR2 YYNGEE. The CDR3 DNA follows: TGTGCCAGCACCTCGATGTCTGGGCGAGCTTTCTTT. Protein product: CASTSMSGRAFF.

V usage is TRBV29-1 and J usage is TRBJ2-3; D assignment may be TRBD1 or TRBD2 (5 bases each). The V gene's germline CDR1 is SQVTM and CDR2 ANQGSEA. Trimming left V 0 bases short and J 5 bases short, with 15 bases between. This CDR3 has 15 amino acids. The CDR3 protein is CSVEDPPGTRDTQYF. Here the CDR3 DNA reads TGCAGCGTTGAAGATCCCCCAGGGACCAGAGATACGCAGTATTTT.

The chain employs TRBV6-5 and TRBJ1-2; TRBD1 matches at 11 bases. Per the germline V gene, CDR1 is MNHEY and CDR2 is SVGAGI. The V gene end was trimmed by 10 bases and the J gene end by 3 bases; junction bases not matched to a gene: 10. The CDR3 is 15 amino acids. In DNA, the CDR3 is TGTGCCACTCGGGACAGGGGGGTAGTAGACTATGGCTACACCTTC. Its translation: CATRDRGVVDYGYTF.

The CDR3 loop reads CASSLEGAQQPQHF. In nucleotides, the CDR3 is TGCGCCAGCAGCTTGGAGGGGGCACAACAGCCCCAGCATTTT. V is TRBV5-1 and J is TRBJ1-5; 7 bases agree with TRBD1. CDR3 length equals 14 residues. Unmatched junction bases numbered 4, after V lost 0 bases and J lost 7 bases. The germline CDR1 and CDR2 sequences are SGHRS and YFSETQ.

This clone was seen a single time. The rearrangement joins TRBV2 to TRBJ1-3; D gene ambiguous. This CDR3 comprises 14 residues. V lost 5 bases and J 0 bases, leaving 8 bases between the germline ends. Germline lookup yields CDR1 SNHLY and CDR2 FYNNEI. CDR3 nucleotide sequence: TGTGCCAGCAGTATAGGAATCTCTGGAAACACCATATATTTT. Amino acid sequence: CASSIGISGNTIYF.

Details on this clone: The sample contains more than one DNA sequence encoding this CDR3. The chain couples TRBV7-2 to TRBJ1-1; D may be TRBD1 (5 bases). Germline CDR1 and CDR2: SGHTA and FQGNSA. V lost 2 bases and J lost 1, with 5 bases in between. This CDR3 has 13 amino acids. The CDR3 spells CASSLQGNTEAFF. DNA for the CDR3: TGTGCCAGCAGCTTACAGGGGAACACTGAAGCTTTCTTT.